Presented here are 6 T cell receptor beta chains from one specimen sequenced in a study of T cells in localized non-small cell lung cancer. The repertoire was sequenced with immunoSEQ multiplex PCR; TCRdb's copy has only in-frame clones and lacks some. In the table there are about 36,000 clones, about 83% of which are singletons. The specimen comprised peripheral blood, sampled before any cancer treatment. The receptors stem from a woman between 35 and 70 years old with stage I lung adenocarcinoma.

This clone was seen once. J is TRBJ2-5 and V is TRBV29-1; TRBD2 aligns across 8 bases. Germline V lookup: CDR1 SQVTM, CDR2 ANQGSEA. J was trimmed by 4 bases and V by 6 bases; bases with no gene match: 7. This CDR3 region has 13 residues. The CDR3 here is CSVPRGGLETQYF. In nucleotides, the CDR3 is TGCAGCGTCCCACGCGGGGGGTTAGAGACCCAGTACTTC.

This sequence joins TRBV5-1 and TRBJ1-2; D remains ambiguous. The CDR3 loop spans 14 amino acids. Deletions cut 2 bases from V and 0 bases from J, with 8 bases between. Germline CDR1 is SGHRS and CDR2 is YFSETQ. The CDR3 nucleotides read TGCGCCAGCAGCTTAGAGGGAACTAACTATGGCTACACCTTC. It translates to CASSLEGTNYGYTF.

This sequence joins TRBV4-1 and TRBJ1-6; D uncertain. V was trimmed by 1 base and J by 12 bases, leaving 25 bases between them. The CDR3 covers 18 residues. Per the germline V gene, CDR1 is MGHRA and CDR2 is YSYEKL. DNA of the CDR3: TGCGCCAGCAGCCAAGGGCCCCAGCTGGGTAAAAATGGTGAACCCCTCCACTTT. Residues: CASSQGPQLGKNGEPLHF.

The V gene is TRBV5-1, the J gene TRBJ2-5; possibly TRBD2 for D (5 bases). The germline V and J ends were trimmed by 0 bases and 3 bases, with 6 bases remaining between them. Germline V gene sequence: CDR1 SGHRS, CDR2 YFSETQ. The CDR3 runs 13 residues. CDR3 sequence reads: CASSLEAEETQYF. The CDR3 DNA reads TGCGCCAGCAGCTTGGAAGCGGAAGAGACCCAGTACTTC. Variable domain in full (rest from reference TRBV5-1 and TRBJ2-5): KAGVTQTPRYLIKTRGQQVTLSCSPISGHRSVSWYQQTPGQGLQFLFEYFSETQRNKGNFPGRFSGRQFSNSRSEMNVSTLELGDSALYLCASSLEAEETQYFGPGTRLLVL.

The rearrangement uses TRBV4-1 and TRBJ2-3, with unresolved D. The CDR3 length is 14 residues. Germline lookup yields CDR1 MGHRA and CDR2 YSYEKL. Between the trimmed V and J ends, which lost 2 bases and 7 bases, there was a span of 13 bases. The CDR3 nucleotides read TGCGCCAGCAGCCAACCACGCTTGCTGTATACGCAGTATTTT. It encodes CASSQPRLLYTQYF.

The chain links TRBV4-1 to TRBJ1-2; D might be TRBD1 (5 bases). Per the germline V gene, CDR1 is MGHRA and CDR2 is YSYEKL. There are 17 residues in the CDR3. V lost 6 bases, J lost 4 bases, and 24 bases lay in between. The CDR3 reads CASSLYIGAGTPYGYTF. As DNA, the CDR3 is TGCGCCAGCAGTCTCTATATCGGGGCAGGGACTCCCTATGGCTACACCTTC.